The entry below describes one TCR beta chain. Its antigen is unidentified. As to time point: persistent/refractory GD, antithyroid drugs over 5 years with positive TRAb. With RNA extracted from PBMCs as input, the TCR library was made. According to the study, TCR beta libraries were built with iRepertoire HTBI primers and CDR3-region Arm-PCR. TCRdb redid the calling of the multiplex PCR reads with MiXCR, one entry per CDR3 protein. The data show roughly 430,000 distinct CDR3 sequences, 21% seen once. These data are taken from a study of regulatory T cells in long-lasting Graves disease. Germline CDR1 and CDR2: SGHRS and YFSETQ. Trimming left V 4 bases short and J 5 bases short, with 14 bases between. The CDR3 spans 14 residues. Findings of the study overall: There was favoring of TRBV28, TRBJ1-2 and TRBJ2-5 in persistent disease.

This sample comprised peripheral blood mononuclear cells (PBMCs), obtained when the disease was refractory, from a patient treated with antithyroid drugs. The V call is TRBV5-1, the J call TRBJ2-3, with a possible D match to TRBD1 (5 bases). This receptor was taken from a female donor with Graves disease. The CDR3 nucleotides are TGCGCCAGCAGCCGCGACAGTGTGGTAGATACGCAGTATTTT. Protein: CASSRDSVVDTQYF.